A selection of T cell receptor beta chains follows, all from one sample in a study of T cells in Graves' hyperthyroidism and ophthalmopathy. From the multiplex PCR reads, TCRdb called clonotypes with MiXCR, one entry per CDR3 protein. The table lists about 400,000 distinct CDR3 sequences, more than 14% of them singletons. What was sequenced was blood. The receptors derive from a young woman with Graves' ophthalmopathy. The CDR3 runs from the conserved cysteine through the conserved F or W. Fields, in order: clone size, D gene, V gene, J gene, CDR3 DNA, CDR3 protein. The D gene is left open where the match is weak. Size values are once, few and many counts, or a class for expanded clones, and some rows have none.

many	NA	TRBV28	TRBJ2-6	TGTGCCAGCAGTTTTTTGGTAACGGGGGCCAACGTCCTGACTTTC	CASSFLVTGANVLTF
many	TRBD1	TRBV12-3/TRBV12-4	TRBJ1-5	TGTGCCAGCAGTGACGCAGGGACAGGGTATCAGCCCCAGCATTTT	CASSDAGTGYQPQHF
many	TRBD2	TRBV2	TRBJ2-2	TGTGCCAGCAGAAGCGGGACTAACACCGGGGAGCTGTTTTTT	CASRSGTNTGELFF
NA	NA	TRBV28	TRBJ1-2	TGTGCCAGCAGACCAGGAGGGGTAGCTAACTATGGCTATACCTTC	CASRPGGVANYGYTF
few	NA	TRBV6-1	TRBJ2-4	TGTGCCAGCAGTGGTTCGGTGATCACGAAAAACATTCAGTACTTC	CASSGSVITKNIQYF
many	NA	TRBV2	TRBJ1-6	TGTGCCAGCAGTGATCTTTTTATTGGGGGGTCCTCCTATAATTCACCCCTCCACTTT	CASSDLFIGGSSYNSPLHF
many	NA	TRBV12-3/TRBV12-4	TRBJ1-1	TGTGCCAGCAGTTTTGTTCCCTTCTTAAGGGCGAACACTGAAGCTTTCTTT	CASSFVPFLRANTEAFF
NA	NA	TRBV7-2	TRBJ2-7	TGTGCCAGCAGCACGGGGAGCCGGGAGCAGTACTTC	CASSTGSREQYF
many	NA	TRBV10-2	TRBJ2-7	TGCGCCAGCAGTGGGGTTTCTTACGAGCAGTACTTC	CASSGVSYEQYF
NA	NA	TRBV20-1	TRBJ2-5	TGCAGTGCTAGATTCGATTTCCAAGAGACCCAGTACTTC	CSARFDFQETQYF
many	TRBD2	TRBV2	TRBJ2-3	TGTGCCAGCAGTGAACTCCGGGGACTAGCGGGGGTTGTCACAGATACGCAGTATTTT	CASSELRGLAGVVTDTQYF
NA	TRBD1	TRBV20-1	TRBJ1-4	TGCAGTGCGGGGGGACAGGGTAATGAAAAACTGTTTTTT	CSAGGQGNEKLFF
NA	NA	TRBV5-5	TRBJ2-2	TGTGCCAGCAGCTTATCGGGACCAGCGAACACCGGGGAGCTGTTTTTT	CASSLSGPANTGELFF
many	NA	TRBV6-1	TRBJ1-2	TGTGCCAGCCTGACATCCTTGGGATTTGGTGGCTACACCTTC	CASLTSLGFGGYTF
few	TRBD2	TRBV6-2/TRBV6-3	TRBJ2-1	TGTGCCAGCAGCACTGGGGGACTAGGAGTAGATGAGCAGTTCTTC	CASSTGGLGVDEQFF
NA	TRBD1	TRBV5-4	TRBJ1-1	TGTGCCAGCAGCTCAGGGGGTCGATTCATGAACACTGAAGCTTTCTTT	CASSSGGRFMNTEAFF
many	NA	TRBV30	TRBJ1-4	TGTGCCTGGAGCGGGACACCTTTAAATGAAAAACTGTTTTTT	CAWSGTPLNEKLFF
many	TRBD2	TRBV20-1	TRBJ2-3	TGCAGTGCCCTACTAGCGGGGGGTATGGGAGATACGCAGTATTTT	CSALLAGGMGDTQYF
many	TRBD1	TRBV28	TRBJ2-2	TGTGCCAGCAGTCACCCTGGGACAGGGAGGGCCGGGGAGCTGTTTTTT	CASSHPGTGRAGELFF
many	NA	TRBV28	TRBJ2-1	TGTGCCAGCAGTTTTCGGGGAGGACTTACACCGGGTGAGCAGTTCTTC	CASSFRGGLTPGEQFF
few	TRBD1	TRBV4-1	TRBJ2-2	TGCGCCAGCAGCCAATTACGGGACAGGGGGACCGGGGAGCTGTTTTTT	CASSQLRDRGTGELFF
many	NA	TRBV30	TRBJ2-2	TGTGCCTGGAGGAAGGACTTCTCGAACACCGGGGAGCTGTTTTTT	CAWRKDFSNTGELFF
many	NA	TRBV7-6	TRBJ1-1	TGTGCCAGCAGCTTACAGAAATACACTGAAGCTTTCTTT	CASSLQKYTEAFF
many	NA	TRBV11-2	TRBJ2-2	TGTGCCAGCAGCTTAGATGGGGTAATCCGCACCGGGGAGCTGTTTTTT	CASSLDGVIRTGELFF
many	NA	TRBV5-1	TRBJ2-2	TGCGCCACCAAAGGACGACAGGCTGGGCTCACCGGGGAGCTGTTTTTT	CATKGRQAGLTGELFF
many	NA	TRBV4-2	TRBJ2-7	TGTGCCAGCAGCCAAGATCAGAGCTTTGAGCAGTACTTC	CASSQDQSFEQYF
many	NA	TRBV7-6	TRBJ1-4	NA	CASSNPGVPEKLFF
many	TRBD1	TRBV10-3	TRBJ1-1	TGTGCCATCAGTGAGGGGGGACAGGGCGTCGAGATCGGGGGAGCTTTCTTT	CAISEGGQGVEIGGAFF
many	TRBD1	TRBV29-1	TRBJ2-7	TGCAGCGCCAAGCCGGGACAGTCCTACGAGCAGTACTTC	CSAKPGQSYEQYF
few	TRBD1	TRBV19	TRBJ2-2	TGTGCCAGTAGTACCACTGACAGGGACACCGGGGAGCTGTTTTTT	CASSTTDRDTGELFF
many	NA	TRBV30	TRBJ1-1	TGTGCCTGGAGTGGCCAGGGGAGAAATACTGAAGCTTTCTTT	CAWSGQGRNTEAFF
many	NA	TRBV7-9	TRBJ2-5	TGTGCCAGCAGCTTCTTGCATCAGGGGACCCAAGAGACCCAGTACTTC	CASSFLHQGTQETQYF
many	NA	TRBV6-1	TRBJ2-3	TGTGCCAGCAGTGAAACTGGTACCACAGATACGCAGTATTTT	CASSETGTTDTQYF
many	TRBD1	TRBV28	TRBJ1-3	TGTGCCAGCAGGTCCTGGGACAGGGGGCCCGGAAACACCATATATTTT	CASRSWDRGPGNTIYF
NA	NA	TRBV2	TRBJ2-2	TGTGCCAGCCCCGTCGCGGGATCGAACACCGGGGAGCTGTCTTTT	CASPVAGSNTGELSF
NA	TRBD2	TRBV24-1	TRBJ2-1	TGTGCCACCAGTGATTTACGTCAACGACCGGGACTAGCGGGGGGGCATGAGCAGTTCTTC	CATSDLRQRPGLAGGHEQFF
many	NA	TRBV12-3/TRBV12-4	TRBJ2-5	TGTGCCAGCAGTTTAAGTCAGATGGGTAATTCTGAGACCCAGTACTTC	CASSLSQMGNSETQYF
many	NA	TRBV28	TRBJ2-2	TGTGCCAGCAGTTTATGGGGTCAGGGAGGACCCGGGGAGCTGTTTTTT	CASSLWGQGGPGELFF
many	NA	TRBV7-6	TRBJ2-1	TGTGCCAGCAGCTTAGCGGGGGGTAATTCCTACAATGAGCAGTTCTTC	CASSLAGGNSYNEQFF
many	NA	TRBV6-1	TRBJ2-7	TGTGCCAGCAGAACCGGGAGCTCCTACGAGCAGTACTTC	CASRTGSSYEQYF